A selection of T cell receptor beta chains follows, all from one sample in a study of blood T cell repertoires in COVID-19. Clones were read by immunoSEQ multiplex PCR, and TCRdb kept only the in-frame ones, dropping some. The table shows 80,000 or so clones, with 85% occurring only once. Sequenced sample: peripheral blood. Receptors originate from a man in his fifties with COVID-19, enrolled during active disease. Both conserved end residues are part of each CDR3. Each record gives: J gene, V gene, D gene, clone size, CDR3 protein, CDR3 DNA. A D gene is named only where the DNA matches it firmly. Some rows have no size entry. The others give once, few or many, or a class for an expanded clone.

j_gene: TRBJ2-7
v_gene: TRBV21-1
d_gene: -
abundance: -
CDR3aa: CASSKVGTSGSTWIPYEQYF
CDR3nt: TGTGCCAGCAGCAAGGTGGGGACTAGCGGATCCACCTGGATCCCCTACGAGCAGTACTTC

j_gene: TRBJ1-2
v_gene: TRBV6-5
d_gene: TRBD1
abundance: once
CDR3aa: CASTRGARGGDGYTF
CDR3nt: TGTGCCAGCACCAGAGGTGCTCGAGGGGGCGATGGCTACACCTTC

j_gene: TRBJ2-7
v_gene: TRBV5-6
d_gene: TRBD2
abundance: -
CDR3aa: CASSLGVTSDPPF
CDR3nt: TGTGCCAGCAGCTTGGGGGTGACTAGCGATCCACCTTTC

j_gene: TRBJ2-3
v_gene: TRBV5-1
d_gene: -
abundance: -
CDR3aa: CASSPPSGTSTDTQYF
CDR3nt: TGCGCCAGCAGCCCCCCGAGTGGGACTAGCACAGATACGCAGTATTTT

j_gene: TRBJ1-2
v_gene: TRBV9
d_gene: -
abundance: -
CDR3aa: CASSARGDGSSYGYTF
CDR3nt: TGTGCCAGCAGCGCTCGGGGGGACGGAAGTAGCTATGGCTACACCTTC

j_gene: TRBJ2-2
v_gene: TRBV30
d_gene: TRBD1
abundance: -
CDR3aa: CAWIPGQKNTGELFF
CDR3nt: TGTGCCTGGATCCCGGGACAGAAGAACACCGGGGAGCTGTTTTTT

j_gene: TRBJ2-1
v_gene: TRBV7-9
d_gene: TRBD2
abundance: -
CDR3aa: CASSLVAGGPNEQFF
CDR3nt: TGTGCCAGCAGCTTAGTGGCGGGAGGGCCCAATGAGCAGTTCTTC

j_gene: TRBJ2-7
v_gene: TRBV5-1
d_gene: -
abundance: -
CDR3aa: CASSLGIRPGAYEQYF
CDR3nt: TGCGCCAGCAGCTTGGGTATAAGACCGGGGGCCTACGAGCAGTACTTC

j_gene: TRBJ2-1
v_gene: TRBV7-2
d_gene: TRBD2
abundance: few
CDR3aa: CASTSGSYNEQFF
CDR3nt: TGTGCCAGTACTAGCGGCTCCTACAATGAGCAGTTCTTC

j_gene: TRBJ1-6
v_gene: TRBV3-1/TRBV3-2
d_gene: -
abundance: -
CDR3aa: CASSQGVRGAGGPLHF
CDR3nt: TGTGCCAGCAGCCAAGGAGTTCGAGGGGCCGGGGGACCCCTCCACTTT

j_gene: TRBJ1-4
v_gene: TRBV5-1
d_gene: -
abundance: -
CDR3aa: CASSLTPGTNEKLFF
CDR3nt: TGCGCCAGCAGCTTGACGCCTGGCACTAATGAAAAACTGTTTTTT

j_gene: TRBJ2-1
v_gene: TRBV7-9
d_gene: TRBD2
abundance: -
CDR3aa: CASSRSGLAQSSYNEQFF
CDR3nt: TGTGCCAGCAGCCGTTCGGGACTAGCCCAGAGCTCCTACAATGAGCAGTTCTTC

j_gene: TRBJ1-4
v_gene: TRBV28
d_gene: -
abundance: -
CDR3aa: CASRRGPSTNEKLFF
CDR3nt: TGTGCCAGCAGGCGAGGCCCCTCAACTAATGAAAAACTGTTTTTT

j_gene: TRBJ2-3
v_gene: TRBV6-5
d_gene: -
abundance: -
CDR3aa: CASSYRRGTDTQYF
CDR3nt: TGTGCCAGCAGTTACAGGAGAGGCACAGATACGCAGTATTTT

j_gene: TRBJ1-2
v_gene: TRBV10-3
d_gene: -
abundance: -
CDR3aa: CAISERQEANYGYTF
CDR3nt: TGTGCCATCAGTGAGCGACAGGAAGCTAACTATGGCTACACCTTC

j_gene: TRBJ2-3
v_gene: TRBV3-1/TRBV3-2
d_gene: -
abundance: -
CDR3aa: CASSQKTASTDTQYF
CDR3nt: TGTGCCAGCAGCCAAAAGACAGCAAGCACAGATACGCAGTATTTT

j_gene: TRBJ1-4
v_gene: TRBV7-2
d_gene: TRBD1
abundance: -
CDR3aa: CASSPQGTGVNEKLFF
CDR3nt: TGTGCCAGCAGCCCACAAGGGACAGGCGTTAATGAAAAACTGTTTTTT

j_gene: TRBJ2-2
v_gene: TRBV7-3
d_gene: -
abundance: -
CDR3aa: CASSSLPPQGRVNTGELFF
CDR3nt: TGTGCCAGCAGTTCACTCCCTCCGCAGGGGCGAGTTAACACCGGGGAGCTGTTTTTT

j_gene: TRBJ2-5
v_gene: TRBV28
d_gene: TRBD2
abundance: -
CDR3aa: CASSLSGSSETQYF
CDR3nt: TGTGCCAGCAGTTTGAGCGGGAGTAGTGAGACCCAGTACTTC

j_gene: TRBJ1-5
v_gene: TRBV7-8
d_gene: TRBD1
abundance: -
CDR3aa: CASSEQGASQPQHF
CDR3nt: TGTGCCAGCAGCGAACAGGGGGCGAGCCAGCCCCAGCATTTT

j_gene: TRBJ1-6
v_gene: TRBV7-9
d_gene: TRBD1
abundance: -
CDR3aa: CASSQGTGGSNSPLHF
CDR3nt: TGTGCCAGCAGCCAGGGGACAGGGGGCAGTAATTCACCCCTCCACTTT

j_gene: TRBJ1-1
v_gene: TRBV15
d_gene: TRBD1
abundance: -
CDR3aa: CATSRPRGVNTEAFF
CDR3nt: TGTGCCACCAGCAGACCCAGGGGGGTTAACACTGAAGCTTTCTTT

j_gene: TRBJ2-7
v_gene: TRBV4-3
d_gene: -
abundance: -
CDR3aa: CASSQELPDSFPPEQYF
CDR3nt: TGCGCCAGCAGCCAAGAACTTCCGGACAGCTTCCCGCCCGAGCAGTACTTC

j_gene: TRBJ2-7
v_gene: TRBV19
d_gene: -
abundance: -
CDR3aa: CASSMGRPYEQYF
CDR3nt: TGTGCCAGTAGTATGGGCAGACCCTACGAGCAGTACTTC

j_gene: TRBJ2-7
v_gene: TRBV7-9
d_gene: -
abundance: -
CDR3aa: CASSPEARDEQYF
CDR3nt: TGTGCCAGCAGCCCGGAGGCCCGGGACGAGCAGTACTTC

j_gene: TRBJ2-2
v_gene: TRBV19
d_gene: TRBD1
abundance: -
CDR3aa: CASSINPGTGPAGELFF
CDR3nt: TGTGCCAGTAGTATAAACCCAGGGACAGGGCCGGCCGGGGAGCTGTTTTTT

j_gene: TRBJ1-5
v_gene: TRBV25-1
d_gene: -
abundance: -
CDR3aa: CASTRGNQPQHF
CDR3nt: TGTGCCAGCACGCGGGGGAATCAGCCCCAGCATTTT

j_gene: TRBJ1-5
v_gene: TRBV7-8
d_gene: -
abundance: -
CDR3aa: CASSVQGQLGNQPQHF
CDR3nt: TGTGCCAGCAGCGTCCAGGGCCAATTGGGCAATCAGCCCCAGCATTTT

j_gene: TRBJ1-4
v_gene: TRBV6-5
d_gene: TRBD1
abundance: -
CDR3aa: CASTQGQNNEKLFF
CDR3nt: TGTGCCAGCACGCAGGGACAGAATAATGAAAAACTGTTTTTT

j_gene: TRBJ2-1
v_gene: TRBV11-2
d_gene: TRBD1
abundance: -
CDR3aa: CASSWLPGQGAGNEQFF
CDR3nt: TGTGCCAGCAGCTGGCTCCCGGGACAGGGGGCAGGTAATGAGCAGTTCTTC

j_gene: TRBJ2-7
v_gene: TRBV7-6
d_gene: TRBD1
abundance: -
CDR3aa: CASSLAGQGAYEQYF
CDR3nt: TGTGCCAGCAGCTTAGCGGGACAGGGGGCGTACGAGCAGTACTTC

j_gene: TRBJ1-1
v_gene: TRBV24-1
d_gene: TRBD1
abundance: -
CDR3aa: CATSDSTGEETEAFF
CDR3nt: TGTGCCACCAGTGATTCGACAGGGGAGGAGACTGAAGCTTTCTTT

j_gene: TRBJ2-3
v_gene: TRBV12-3/TRBV12-4
d_gene: TRBD1
abundance: -
CDR3aa: CASSRQGKDTQYF
CDR3nt: TGTGCCAGCAGTAGACAGGGTAAAGATACGCAGTATTTT

j_gene: TRBJ1-1
v_gene: TRBV18
d_gene: TRBD1
abundance: -
CDR3aa: CASSPDRVNTEAFF
CDR3nt: TGTGCCAGCTCACCCGACAGGGTGAACACTGAAGCTTTCTTT

j_gene: TRBJ2-7
v_gene: TRBV5-1
d_gene: TRBD2
abundance: -
CDR3aa: CASSLEASGLYEQYF
CDR3nt: TGCGCCAGCAGCTTGGAGGCTAGCGGGCTCTACGAGCAGTACTTC

j_gene: TRBJ2-2
v_gene: TRBV27
d_gene: -
abundance: -
CDR3aa: CASRGPGVVAGELFF
CDR3nt: TGTGCCAGCAGAGGTCCGGGAGTTGTGGCCGGGGAGCTGTTTTTT

j_gene: TRBJ1-2
v_gene: TRBV11-2
d_gene: TRBD1
abundance: -
CDR3aa: CASSLAQGANGYTF
CDR3nt: TGTGCCAGCAGCTTAGCACAGGGGGCAAATGGCTACACCTTC

j_gene: TRBJ2-1
v_gene: TRBV7-9
d_gene: TRBD2
abundance: -
CDR3aa: CASSLTSGRANEQFF
CDR3nt: TGTGCCAGCAGCTTAACTAGCGGGAGGGCCAATGAGCAGTTCTTC

j_gene: TRBJ1-5
v_gene: TRBV28
d_gene: TRBD1
abundance: -
CDR3aa: CASRRSGGSNQPQHF
CDR3nt: TGTGCCAGCCGTAGGTCAGGGGGTAGCAATCAGCCCCAGCATTTT

j_gene: TRBJ2-3
v_gene: TRBV6-5
d_gene: TRBD2
abundance: -
CDR3aa: CASSSLAGASDTQYF
CDR3nt: TGTGCCAGCAGTTCACTAGCGGGAGCGTCAGATACGCAGTATTTT

j_gene: TRBJ1-2
v_gene: TRBV29-1
d_gene: -
abundance: few
CDR3aa: CSVEISQGGVYGYTF
CDR3nt: TGCAGCGTTGAAATTAGCCAGGGTGGGGTATATGGCTACACCTTC